The sequence of this T cell receptor (beta chain) was determined in a study of T cell clonotyping in hematopoietic cell transplantation. Broader study findings: Recipient TCR diversity dropped after transplant; expanded clonotypes rose from day 30 to 180.

Sequenced by immunoSEQ multiplex PCR; TCRdb stores in-frame clones only, minus some. Of approximately 70,000 clones in the sample, just under 95% were seen once. Turning to this clone: Its antigen is currently unknown.

Trimming removed 1 base from V and 0 bases from J, with 10 bases in between. CDR1 and CDR2 (germline): SGHTA, FQGNSA. The CDR3 spans 15 residues. V and J are TRBV7-2 and TRBJ2-7, with D tentatively TRBD1 (5 bases). This sequence was found in a man in his fifties or sixties in good health. Some clones in this sample may be carry-over from other donors' samples. Specimen: peripheral blood mononuclear cells. The CDR3 bases are TGTGCCAGCAGCTTAGGAAGACAGTTCTCCTACGAGCAGTACTTC. As protein: CASSLGRQFSYEQYF.